A selection of T cell receptor beta chains follows, all from one sample in a study of blood T cell repertoires in COVID-19. Some clones are missing from TCRdb's copy, which holds only in-frame ones; the method was immunoSEQ multiplex PCR. The sample records approximately 400,000 clones, approximately 90% being singletons. What was sequenced was PBMCs or T cells enriched from blood (not recorded which). The source of these receptors is a woman aged 40 to 50 who had been exposed to COVID-19. Each CDR3 is given with its conserved first and last residue. Fields, in order: V gene, clone size, D gene, J gene, CDR3 DNA, CDR3 protein. A D gene is named only where the DNA matches it firmly. Not every row has a clone size; where given, it reads once, few, many or a size class.

v_call: TRBV2
clone_size: .
d_call: TRBD1
j_call: TRBJ2-5
cdr3_nt: TGTGCCAGCAGCCCCCGGACAGGGCGGATGGAGACCCAGTACTTC
cdr3_aa: CASSPRTGRMETQYF

v_call: TRBV4-3
clone_size: .
d_call: TRBD1
j_call: TRBJ2-7
cdr3_nt: TGCGCCAGCAGCCACCTAAGGACAGGCGGCGAGCAGTACTTC
cdr3_aa: CASSHLRTGGEQYF

v_call: TRBV5-1
clone_size: few
d_call: .
j_call: TRBJ1-2
cdr3_nt: TGCGCCAGCAGCTTGGGACAGAACTATGGCTACACCTTC
cdr3_aa: CASSLGQNYGYTF

v_call: TRBV27
clone_size: .
d_call: .
j_call: TRBJ1-4
cdr3_nt: TGTGCCAGCAGTTCCCGGGAGTCAACTAATGAAAAACTGTTTTTT
cdr3_aa: CASSSRESTNEKLFF

v_call: TRBV4-3
clone_size: .
d_call: .
j_call: TRBJ1-4
cdr3_nt: TGCGCCAGCAGCCAAGATGGCAGGGAGGGTGATGAAAAACTGTTTTTT
cdr3_aa: CASSQDGREGDEKLFF

v_call: TRBV9
clone_size: .
d_call: TRBD2
j_call: TRBJ2-3
cdr3_nt: TGTGCCAGCAGCGTAGCGGGGGGGCTGAGCACAGATACGCAGTATTTT
cdr3_aa: CASSVAGGLSTDTQYF

v_call: TRBV7-8
clone_size: .
d_call: TRBD1
j_call: TRBJ1-6
cdr3_nt: TGTGCCAGCAGCCCAGACGGACAGGTTCGGTCACCCCTCCACTTT
cdr3_aa: CASSPDGQVRSPLHF

v_call: TRBV7-8
clone_size: .
d_call: .
j_call: TRBJ1-4
cdr3_nt: TGTGCCAGCAGCTCTGACGGGGGGGCTAATGAAAAACTGTTTTTT
cdr3_aa: CASSSDGGANEKLFF

v_call: TRBV18
clone_size: .
d_call: .
j_call: TRBJ2-5
cdr3_nt: TGTGCCAGCTCACCGTTAACTAGCTCCCAAGAGACCCAGTACTTC
cdr3_aa: CASSPLTSSQETQYF

v_call: TRBV7-6
clone_size: .
d_call: TRBD1
j_call: TRBJ1-2
cdr3_nt: TGTGCCAGCAGCCTAACCGGGACAGGGAACGGTAACTATGGCTACACCTTC
cdr3_aa: CASSLTGTGNGNYGYTF

v_call: TRBV30
clone_size: .
d_call: .
j_call: TRBJ1-1
cdr3_nt: TGTGCCTGGAGTGTACCGGGGGAGAAGGGAGCTTTCTTT
cdr3_aa: CAWSVPGEKGAFF

v_call: TRBV27
clone_size: .
d_call: TRBD1
j_call: TRBJ2-2
cdr3_nt: TGTGCCAGCAGTTTTCGTGGACAGGGCTTCGCGAACACCGGGGAGCTGTTTTTT
cdr3_aa: CASSFRGQGFANTGELFF

v_call: TRBV29-1
clone_size: .
d_call: .
j_call: TRBJ1-2
cdr3_nt: TGCAGCGCTGACGACAGAATCTATGGCTACACCTTC
cdr3_aa: CSADDRIYGYTF

v_call: TRBV5-1
clone_size: .
d_call: .
j_call: TRBJ2-2
cdr3_nt: TGCGCCAGCAGATTAGTCTTGGCCGGGGAGCTGTTTTTT
cdr3_aa: CASRLVLAGELFF

v_call: TRBV2
clone_size: .
d_call: TRBD1
j_call: TRBJ2-1
cdr3_nt: TGTGCCAGCAGGGACAGGGGTTACAATGAGCAGTTCTTC
cdr3_aa: CASRDRGYNEQFF

v_call: TRBV13
clone_size: .
d_call: TRBD1
j_call: TRBJ1-2
cdr3_nt: TGTGCCAGCAGCTTAGGGGGACAGGGGGGAGGCTATGGCTACACCTTC
cdr3_aa: CASSLGGQGGGYGYTF